These 24 T cell receptor beta chains share one sample of origin, sequenced in a study of blood T cell repertoires in COVID-19. Sequencing used immunoSEQ multiplex PCR; TCRdb keeps in-frame clones, though not all of them. Among fewer than 350,000 clones listed, approximately 91% were seen once. The sequencing sample was made of PBMCs or T cells enriched from blood (not recorded which). The receptors shown here come from a woman between 40 and 50 years old with acute COVID-19.

In this sample, this clone turned up many times. The CDR3 nucleotides read TGCGCCAGCAGCCAGTCCGGGACAGGGGCCTACGAGCAGTACTTC. Its translation: CASSQSGTGAYEQYF. This chain links TRBV4-1 with TRBJ2-7; 10 bases agree with TRBD1. This CDR3 has 15 amino acids. Trimming took 3 bases from V and 2 from J; bases not matched to a gene: 4. From germline, CDR1 is MGHRA and CDR2 YSYEKL.

The V call is TRBV19, the J call TRBJ1-4, with 9 bases fitting TRBD1. The CDR3 is 15 amino acids. Germline values: CDR1 LNHDA, CDR2 SQIVND (reference sequence). V trimming: 10 bases; J trimming: 4 bases; junction bases outside the gene matches: 10. CDR3 sequence (DNA): TGTGCCACTAAACGGGGGGACAGGGATAATGAAAAACTGTTTTTT. This gives the protein CATKRGDRDNEKLFF.

The chain couples TRBV10-1 to TRBJ1-2, with D perhaps TRBD1 (6 bases). Trimming took off 4 bases at V and 3 bases at J, with 9 bases between the two ends. CDR3 size: 13 residues. Germline V lookup: CDR1 WNHNN, CDR2 SYGVQD (reference sequence). CDR3 sequence (DNA): TGCGCCAGCAGTGCAGGGGATGACTATGGCTACACCTTC. It yields the protein CASSAGDDYGYTF.

This clone has only a few counts. The chain has TRBV5-5 and TRBJ2-3; D is unresolved. The CDR3 totals 12 residues. Trimming pared 4 bases from V and 2 bases from J, leaving 5 bases between. Germline V CDR1 and CDR2: SGHKS, YYEKEE (reference sequence). The CDR3 nucleotides read TGTGCCAGCAGCCCCTCCACAGATACGCAGTATTTT. It translates to CASSPSTDTQYF.

The CDR3 DNA follows: TGTGCCAGCAGCTTGCGGTCGAACACTGAAGCTTTCTTT. Amino acids: CASSLRSNTEAFF. The chain couples TRBV5-5 to TRBJ1-1; D unresolved. Per the germline V gene, CDR1 is SGHKS and CDR2 is YYEKEE (reference sequence). The ends were cut back, 1 base at V and 1 base at J, with 5 bases in the middle. CDR3 length equals 13 residues.

This sequence joins TRBV28 and TRBJ1-6, with 7 positions matching TRBD1. The CDR3 has 16 amino acids. Germline-derived CDR1 and CDR2 are MDHEN and SYDVKM. The trim removed 5 bases at V and 10 bases at J, leaving 14 bases unmatched. DNA of the CDR3: TGTGCCAGCAGTGTGGCGGCGTATCAGGGGGGCTCACCCCTCCACTTT. Amino acid sequence: CASSVAAYQGGSPLHF.

The rearrangement joins TRBV19 to TRBJ1-4; D is possibly TRBD1 (6 bases). V was cut by 6 bases and J by 8 bases, with 10 bases left in between. The CDR3 is 12 residues long. CDR1 and CDR2 (germline): LNHDA, SQIVND (reference sequence). Here the CDR3 DNA reads TGTGCCAGTAGAGGGGGTTGGGAAAAACTGTTTTTT. This gives the protein CASRGGWEKLFF.

The rearrangement links TRBV7-9 to TRBJ2-2; D ambiguous. V was pared by 5 bases and J by 1 base, with 8 bases between. Germline values: CDR1 SEHNR, CDR2 FQNEAQ (reference sequence). CDR3 length: 14 amino acids. The DNA of the CDR3 is TGTGCCAGCAGCCGGGTGGGGAACACCGGGGAGCTGTTTTTT. This gives the protein CASSRVGNTGELFF.

This rearrangement joins TRBV11-2 to TRBJ2-1; 7 bases match TRBD1. The V and J ends lost 7 bases and 3 bases, in that order; junction bases with no gene match: 6. Germline V CDR1 and CDR2: SGHAT, FQNNGV. This CDR3 spans 14 amino acids. The CDR3 spells CASTQGENYNEQFF. As DNA, the CDR3 is TGTGCCAGCACCCAGGGGGAAAACTACAATGAGCAGTTCTTC.

In this sample, this clone turned up a few times. This sequence joins TRBV5-1 and TRBJ1-2, with 12 bases lining up with TRBD1. The CDR3 runs 16 residues. From germline, CDR1 is SGHRS and CDR2 YFSETQ. With 1 base clipped from V and 4 bases from J, the junction kept 5 bases outside the gene matches. The CDR3 DNA is TGCGCCAGCAGCTTGACCGGGACAGGGGGCAGCTATGGCTACACCTTC. Protein: CASSLTGTGGSYGYTF.

The V and J genes are TRBV25-1 and TRBJ2-3, with D possibly matching TRBD2 (7 bases). The germline V and J ends were trimmed by 8 bases and 1 base, with 10 bases remaining between them. Germline V gene lookup returns CDR1 MGHDK and CDR2 SYGVNS. The CDR3 has 13 residues. The CDR3 DNA follows: TGTGCCAGCGGGGGGGGCGGCACAGATACGCAGTATTTT. Translating it yields CASGGGGTDTQYF.

This chain joins TRBV18 and TRBJ2-5; 9 bases fit TRBD1. Unmatched junction bases numbered 5, after V lost 2 bases and J lost 4 bases. This CDR3 is built from 15 residues. Germline lookup yields CDR1 KGHSH and CDR2 LQKENI. The CDR3: CASSPTGGYRETQYF. In nucleotides, the CDR3 is TGTGCCAGCTCACCAACAGGGGGCTACCGAGAGACCCAGTACTTC.

This clone was counted once. The gene calls are TRBV28 and TRBJ1-4; D is possibly TRBD1 (6 bases). Germline CDR1 is MDHEN and CDR2 is SYDVKM. Trimming shortened V by 8 bases and J by 7 bases, and 14 bases separated the two germline ends. CDR3 length equals 13 residues. The CDR3 sequence: CASVGGAGEKLFF. CDR3 DNA sequence: TGTGCCAGCGTCGGGGGGGCCGGTGAAAAACTGTTTTTT.

J is TRBJ2-1 and V is TRBV9, with 13 bases aligning to TRBD2. The germline gives CDR1 SGDLS, CDR2 YYNGEE. The CDR3 length is 16 residues. V gave up 1 base and J gave up 8 bases; unmatched junction bases: 6. CDR3 DNA sequence: TGTGCCAGCAGCGTAACCGGGACTAGCGGGATCTATGAGCAGTTCTTC. The encoded protein is CASSVTGTSGIYEQFF.

The gene calls are TRBV7-3 and TRBJ2-3; 7 positions match TRBD1. There are 19 residues in the CDR3. Trimming at V came to 6 bases and at J to 0 bases, leaving 18 bases not matched to a gene. The germline V gene has CDR1 SGHTA and CDR2 FQGTGA. CDR3 sequence: CASSRTGTAGGTSTDTQYF. For the CDR3, the DNA is TGTGCCAGCAGTCGTACCGGGACAGCTGGAGGAACTAGCACAGATACGCAGTATTTT.

The chain is built from TRBV2 and TRBJ1-1; 9 nucleotides match TRBD1. This CDR3 is built from 15 residues. The V and J ends lost 6 bases and 4 bases, in that order; junction bases with no gene match: 9. CDR1 is SNHLY, CDR2 FYNNEI, per germline. CDR3 residues: CASRSRTGEVTEAFF. The CDR3, as DNA: TGTGCCAGCAGATCTAGGACAGGGGAGGTCACTGAAGCTTTCTTT.

V is TRBV11-3 and J is TRBJ2-5, with 10 bases aligning to TRBD1. Germline V lookup: CDR1 SGHNT, CDR2 YENEEA. Germline trimming cut 4 bases from V and 0 bases from J; bases unmatched to any gene: 5. The CDR3 is made up of 16 amino acids. CDR3 nucleotides: TGTGCCAGCAGCTCCCGGGACAGGGGTCACCAAGAGACCCAGTACTTC. It yields the protein CASSSRDRGHQETQYF.

V and J are TRBV2 and TRBJ1-4; D is unresolved. V shed 5 bases and J shed 0 bases, with 7 bases lying between them. This CDR3 has 14 residues. Per the germline V gene, CDR1 is SNHLY and CDR2 is FYNNEI. The CDR3 bases are TGTGCCAGCAGTCCAACTGCAACTAATGAAAAACTGTTTTTT. Its protein product is CASSPTATNEKLFF.

CDR3 amino acids: CASAEGRSTEAFF. The CDR3 DNA sequence: TGTGCCAGCGCCGAGGGCAGATCCACTGAAGCTTTCTTT. The chain carries TRBV7-3 and TRBJ1-1; unclear D gene. Germline loops: CDR1 SGHTA, CDR2 FQGTGA. The CDR3 is made up of 13 amino acids. V shed 8 bases and J shed 4 bases, with 14 bases lying between them.

In DNA, the CDR3 is TGTGCCAGCAGCCTTGGCCCTGACACTGAAGCTTTCTTT. Translated, it gives CASSLGPDTEAFF. J is TRBJ1-1 and V is TRBV27; D gene uncertain. V lost 6 bases to trimming and J lost 3 bases, with 11 bases between them. This CDR3 has 13 amino acids. Germline values: CDR1 MNHEY, CDR2 SMNVEV (reference sequence).

This clone was seen a single time. This sequence joins TRBV18 and TRBJ2-2, with TRBD1 identical over 8 bases. With V trimmed by 1 base and J by 4 bases, 5 bases remained unmatched. Germline CDR1 KGHSH, CDR2 LQKENI. This CDR3 spans 16 amino acids. The CDR3 DNA is TGTGCCAGCTCACCACAGAAGGACAGGGCCACCGGGGAGCTGTTTTTT. This translates into CASSPQKDRATGELFF.

The J gene is TRBJ2-7, the V gene TRBV7-2, with D perhaps matching TRBD1 (6 bases). The CDR3 length is 13 residues. With 3 bases removed from V and 2 bases from J, the gap between germline ends came to 8 bases. In germline, CDR1 is SGHTA, CDR2 FQGNSA. The CDR3 DNA sequence: TGTGCCAGCAGCTTCTGGACAGCCTACGAGCAGTACTTC. Residues: CASSFWTAYEQYF. The variable domain in full, with the rest retrieved from reference TRBV7-2 and TRBJ2-7, is GAGVSQSPSNKVTEKGKDVELRCDPISGHTALYWYRQSLGQGLEFLIYFQGNSAPDKSGLPSDRFSAERTGGSVSTLTIQRTQQEDSAVYLCASSFWTAYEQYFGPGTRLTVT.

Only one count was recorded for this clone. This sequence joins TRBV21-1 and TRBJ1-3; the table's TRBD1 call for D was not verified on the DNA. TRBV21-1 is described as a pseudogene. The CDR3 consists of 16 residues. DNA for the CDR3: TGTGCCAGTGGGCTCGGGACAACCGAGTCTGGAAACACCATATATTTT. This codes for CASGLGTTESGNTIYF.

V usage is TRBV2 and J usage is TRBJ1-6, with a weak D call TRBD1 (5 bases). V lost 5 bases and J lost 13, with 18 bases in between. Germline CDR1 and CDR2: SNHLY and FYNNEI. The CDR3 sequence is 14 residues long. The CDR3 loop is CASSPRQTAFPLHF. CDR3 nucleotide sequence: TGTGCCAGCAGTCCTAGACAGACCGCGTTTCCCCTCCACTTT.